The rows below give T cell receptor beta chains drawn from one sample of a study of T cell responses to AZD1222 COVID-19 vaccine. Some clones are missing from TCRdb's copy, which holds only in-frame ones; the method was immunoSEQ multiplex PCR. The sample lists some 110,000 clones, 90% occurring once. The source was peripheral blood, collected 28 days after the second AZD1222 dose. The receptors come from an adult who received the AZD1222 COVID-19 vaccine. Each CDR3 is given with its conserved first and last residue. Each record gives: J gene, V gene, clone size, D gene, CDR3 protein, CDR3 DNA. D genes are given only for firm matches. Not all rows give a size; the values are once, few, many and, for expanded clones, a class.

j_gene: TRBJ2-3; v_gene: TRBV21-1; abundance: .; d_gene: .; CDR3aa: CASSKGLRALSTDTQYF; CDR3nt: TGTGCCAGCAGCAAAGGGTTACGGGCGTTGAGCACAGATACGCAGTATTTT
j_gene: TRBJ1-2; v_gene: TRBV6-2/TRBV6-3; abundance: .; d_gene: .; CDR3aa: CASSYPVRGYTF; CDR3nt: TGTGCCAGCAGTTACCCCGTCCGAGGCTACACCTTC
j_gene: TRBJ1-4; v_gene: TRBV29-1; abundance: .; d_gene: .; CDR3aa: CSVGKEAEKLFF; CDR3nt: TGCAGCGTTGGAAAGGAAGCTGAAAAACTGTTTTTT
j_gene: TRBJ1-4; v_gene: TRBV3-1/TRBV3-2; abundance: .; d_gene: .; CDR3aa: CASSPLPWEKLFF; CDR3nt: TGTGCCAGCAGCCCACTTCCGTGGGAAAAACTGTTTTTT
j_gene: TRBJ2-3; v_gene: TRBV19; abundance: .; d_gene: TRBD1; CDR3aa: CASSITGGGTDTQYF; CDR3nt: TGTGCCAGTAGTATAACAGGGGGAGGCACAGATACGCAGTATTTT
j_gene: TRBJ1-1; v_gene: TRBV6-5; abundance: .; d_gene: .; CDR3aa: CASSYQGNTEAFF; CDR3nt: TGTGCCAGCAGTTACCAGGGGAACACTGAAGCTTTCTTT
j_gene: TRBJ1-1; v_gene: TRBV18; abundance: .; d_gene: .; CDR3aa: CASSPPGGGTEAFF; CDR3nt: TGTGCCAGCTCACCACCGGGCGGGGGCACTGAAGCTTTCTTT
j_gene: TRBJ1-2; v_gene: TRBV7-2; abundance: .; d_gene: .; CDR3aa: CASSSGTIYYGYTF; CDR3nt: TGTGCCAGCAGCTCAGGGACGATTTACTATGGCTACACCTTC
j_gene: TRBJ2-7; v_gene: TRBV7-9; abundance: .; d_gene: .; CDR3aa: CASSLAGAYEQYF; CDR3nt: TGTGCCAGCAGCTTAGCAGGGGCCTACGAGCAGTACTTC
j_gene: TRBJ1-5; v_gene: TRBV4-3; abundance: few; d_gene: .; CDR3aa: CASSQDRGNSNQPQHF; CDR3nt: TGCGCCAGCAGCCAAGATAGGGGTAATAGCAATCAGCCCCAGCATTTT
j_gene: TRBJ1-1; v_gene: TRBV7-3; abundance: once; d_gene: .; CDR3aa: CASRIDRNTEAFF; CDR3nt: TGTGCCAGCAGAATAGACAGGAACACTGAAGCTTTCTTT
j_gene: TRBJ1-4; v_gene: TRBV19; abundance: .; d_gene: .; CDR3aa: CASSPGIVNEKLFF; CDR3nt: TGTGCCAGTAGTCCAGGGATCGTGAATGAAAAACTGTTTTTT
j_gene: TRBJ2-1; v_gene: TRBV19; abundance: .; d_gene: .; CDR3aa: CASRSMAEGHIYNEQFF; CDR3nt: TGTGCCAGTAGATCAATGGCGGAGGGCCATATATACAATGAGCAGTTCTTC
j_gene: TRBJ2-3; v_gene: TRBV5-4; abundance: once; d_gene: .; CDR3aa: CASSFNGNWAQYF; CDR3nt: TGTGCCAGCAGCTTCAACGGGAATTGGGCGCAGTATTTT
j_gene: TRBJ1-1; v_gene: TRBV10-3; abundance: .; d_gene: TRBD1; CDR3aa: CAISPRAGGTEAFF; CDR3nt: TGTGCCATCAGTCCCCGGGCAGGGGGCACTGAAGCTTTCTTT
j_gene: TRBJ1-2; v_gene: TRBV5-6; abundance: .; d_gene: .; CDR3aa: CASSLEYGVEGYGYTF; CDR3nt: TGTGCCAGCAGCTTGGAGTATGGGGTAGAAGGTTATGGCTACACCTTC
j_gene: TRBJ1-1; v_gene: TRBV25-1; abundance: once; d_gene: TRBD1; CDR3aa: CAAARDRGTEAFF; CDR3nt: TGTGCCGCCGCCCGGGACAGGGGGACTGAAGCTTTCTTT
j_gene: TRBJ2-2; v_gene: TRBV15; abundance: once; d_gene: .; CDR3aa: CATSREAGTTGELFF; CDR3nt: TGTGCCACCAGCAGAGAGGCGGGGACTACCGGGGAGCTGTTTTTT
j_gene: TRBJ1-2; v_gene: TRBV7-9; abundance: .; d_gene: .; CDR3aa: CASSLGHRDAGYTF; CDR3nt: TGTGCCAGCAGCTTAGGCCACAGGGACGCTGGCTACACCTTC
j_gene: TRBJ2-3; v_gene: TRBV3-1/TRBV3-2; abundance: once; d_gene: TRBD2; CDR3aa: CASSQGRGGTQYF; CDR3nt: TGTGCCAGCAGCCAAGGACGCGGGGGTACGCAGTATTTT
j_gene: TRBJ2-5; v_gene: TRBV5-6; abundance: few; d_gene: TRBD1; CDR3aa: CASSLVQGARQETQYF; CDR3nt: TGTGCCAGCAGCTTGGTTCAGGGGGCGCGGCAAGAGACCCAGTACTTC
j_gene: TRBJ1-4; v_gene: TRBV7-2; abundance: .; d_gene: .; CDR3aa: CASKAISGNINEKLFF; CDR3nt: TGTGCCAGCAAAGCAATTTCCGGGAACATTAATGAAAAACTGTTTTTT
j_gene: TRBJ2-1; v_gene: TRBV5-4; abundance: .; d_gene: .; CDR3aa: CASSFGDEAEQFF; CDR3nt: TGTGCCAGCAGCTTCGGGGATGAGGCTGAGCAGTTCTTC
j_gene: TRBJ2-7; v_gene: TRBV27; abundance: .; d_gene: .; CDR3aa: CASRDRDKAYEQYF; CDR3nt: TGTGCCAGCAGGGATCGGGACAAGGCCTACGAGCAGTACTTC
j_gene: TRBJ1-1; v_gene: TRBV5-1; abundance: .; d_gene: TRBD1; CDR3aa: CASTETGGEKAFF; CDR3nt: TGCGCCAGCACTGAAACAGGGGGCGAGAAAGCTTTCTTT
j_gene: TRBJ2-1; v_gene: TRBV3-1/TRBV3-2; abundance: once; d_gene: TRBD2; CDR3aa: CASSRGYGGARDEQFF; CDR3nt: TGTGCCAGCAGCCGCGGCTACGGGGGGGCCAGAGATGAGCAGTTCTTC
j_gene: TRBJ1-3; v_gene: TRBV3-1/TRBV3-2; abundance: .; d_gene: .; CDR3aa: CASSRQEDTIYF; CDR3nt: TGTGCCAGCAGTAGACAGGAGGACACCATATATTTT
j_gene: TRBJ1-4; v_gene: TRBV16; abundance: few; d_gene: .; CDR3aa: CASSRSTGGPDEKLFF; CDR3nt: TGTGCCAGCAGCCGCTCTACCGGAGGGCCGGATGAAAAACTGTTTTTT
j_gene: TRBJ2-3; v_gene: TRBV28; abundance: .; d_gene: .; CDR3aa: CASSYIQGLTDTQYF; CDR3nt: TGTGCCAGCAGTTATATCCAGGGGCTTACAGATACGCAGTATTTT
j_gene: TRBJ1-6; v_gene: TRBV3-1/TRBV3-2; abundance: .; d_gene: .; CDR3aa: CASSRLSSYNSPLHF; CDR3nt: TGTGCCAGCAGCCGCCTTAGCTCCTATAATTCACCCCTCCACTTT
j_gene: TRBJ2-3; v_gene: TRBV3-1/TRBV3-2; abundance: .; d_gene: .; CDR3aa: CASSRGWGRATDTQYF; CDR3nt: TGTGCCAGCAGCCGGGGGTGGGGCAGGGCGACAGATACGCAGTATTTT
j_gene: TRBJ2-5; v_gene: TRBV7-2; abundance: .; d_gene: .; CDR3aa: CASSPQLRAETQYF; CDR3nt: TGTGCCAGCAGCCCGCAACTTCGCGCGGAGACCCAGTACTTC
j_gene: TRBJ2-5; v_gene: TRBV11-2; abundance: .; d_gene: .; CDR3aa: CASSSQLHPPETQYF; CDR3nt: TGTGCCAGCAGCTCCCAGCTACACCCCCCAGAGACCCAGTACTTC
j_gene: TRBJ1-5; v_gene: TRBV7-9; abundance: few; d_gene: .; CDR3aa: CASRAGDEINQPQHF; CDR3nt: TGTGCCAGCAGGGCCGGCGATGAAATCAATCAGCCCCAGCATTTT
j_gene: TRBJ2-2; v_gene: TRBV9; abundance: once; d_gene: TRBD2; CDR3aa: CASSVGFSGANTGELFF; CDR3nt: TGTGCCAGCAGCGTAGGATTTAGCGGGGCTAACACCGGGGAGCTGTTTTTT
j_gene: TRBJ1-3; v_gene: TRBV3-1/TRBV3-2; abundance: once; d_gene: .; CDR3aa: CASSQATGIYTGNTIYF; CDR3nt: TGTGCCAGCAGCCAAGCGACAGGAATCTATACTGGAAACACCATATATTTT
j_gene: TRBJ1-1; v_gene: TRBV2; abundance: .; d_gene: .; CDR3aa: CASTSDGWTEAFF; CDR3nt: TGTGCCAGCACCTCCGACGGGTGGACTGAAGCTTTCTTT
j_gene: TRBJ1-1; v_gene: TRBV14; abundance: .; d_gene: .; CDR3aa: CASSVGNTEAFF; CDR3nt: TGTGCCAGCAGCGTTGGGAACACTGAAGCTTTCTTT
j_gene: TRBJ2-6; v_gene: TRBV29-1; abundance: .; d_gene: .; CDR3aa: CSVDRGLSGANVLTF; CDR3nt: TGCAGCGTTGACAGGGGACTCTCTGGGGCCAACGTCCTGACTTTC
j_gene: TRBJ2-3; v_gene: TRBV7-7; abundance: .; d_gene: .; CDR3aa: CASSFSSLGADTQYF; CDR3nt: TGTGCTAGCAGCTTTAGCAGTTTGGGGGCAGATACGCAGTATTTT
j_gene: TRBJ2-1; v_gene: TRBV4-1; abundance: .; d_gene: .; CDR3aa: CASSQEPALTYEQFF; CDR3nt: TGCGCCAGCAGCCAAGAACCAGCTCTTACCTATGAGCAGTTCTTC
j_gene: TRBJ1-2; v_gene: TRBV7-2; abundance: .; d_gene: TRBD1; CDR3aa: CASSPTGYYGYTF; CDR3nt: TGTGCCAGCAGCCCGACAGGGTACTATGGCTACACCTTC
j_gene: TRBJ2-5; v_gene: TRBV3-1/TRBV3-2; abundance: .; d_gene: .; CDR3aa: CASSQQAQETQYF; CDR3nt: TGTGCCAGCAGCCAACAAGCCCAAGAGACCCAGTACTTC
j_gene: TRBJ1-5; v_gene: TRBV6-1; abundance: .; d_gene: TRBD1; CDR3aa: CASSAGQGKLLDSNQPQHF; CDR3nt: TGTGCCAGCAGTGCAGGACAGGGCAAGCTCCTAGATAGCAATCAGCCCCAGCATTTT
j_gene: TRBJ1-2; v_gene: TRBV7-8; abundance: once; d_gene: TRBD1; CDR3aa: CASSSTGGHQNYGYTF; CDR3nt: TGTGCCAGCAGCTCCACAGGGGGCCATCAAAACTATGGCTACACCTTC
j_gene: TRBJ1-2; v_gene: TRBV5-6; abundance: .; d_gene: .; CDR3aa: CASSSAPAPDKDYGYTF; CDR3nt: TGTGCCAGCAGCTCCGCGCCCGCGCCGGACAAGGATTATGGCTACACCTTC
j_gene: TRBJ1-1; v_gene: TRBV19; abundance: .; d_gene: .; CDR3aa: CASSMAAGGNTEAFF; CDR3nt: TGTGCCAGTAGTATGGCTGCGGGGGGTAACACTGAAGCTTTCTTT
j_gene: TRBJ2-3; v_gene: TRBV5-6; abundance: .; d_gene: TRBD1; CDR3aa: CASSRDRGGTDTQYF; CDR3nt: TGTGCCAGCAGCCGGGACAGGGGAGGCACAGATACGCAGTATTTT
j_gene: TRBJ1-2; v_gene: TRBV29-1; abundance: .; d_gene: TRBD1; CDR3aa: CSVGDRARYGYTF; CDR3nt: TGCAGCGTTGGGGACAGGGCCCGCTATGGCTACACCTTC
j_gene: TRBJ1-6; v_gene: TRBV14; abundance: .; d_gene: TRBD1; CDR3aa: CASSQDRGHSPLHF; CDR3nt: TGTGCCAGCAGCCAAGATAGGGGGCATTCACCCCTCCACTTT
j_gene: TRBJ2-4; v_gene: TRBV7-2; abundance: .; d_gene: TRBD1; CDR3aa: CASSQDRGINIQYF; CDR3nt: TGTGCCAGCAGCCAAGACAGGGGAATAAACATTCAGTACTTC
j_gene: TRBJ2-3; v_gene: TRBV4-1; abundance: .; d_gene: .; CDR3aa: CASSHYAQGKESTDTQYF; CDR3nt: TGCGCCAGCAGCCACTATGCACAGGGTAAGGAGAGCACAGATACGCAGTATTTT
j_gene: TRBJ2-1; v_gene: TRBV9; abundance: .; d_gene: .; CDR3aa: CASSVDNRLTDEQFF; CDR3nt: TGTGCCAGCAGCGTAGATAACAGACTAACGGATGAGCAGTTCTTC
j_gene: TRBJ2-7; v_gene: TRBV6-5; abundance: .; d_gene: TRBD1; CDR3aa: CASSRGQGAREQYF; CDR3nt: TGTGCCAGCAGCCGAGGACAGGGGGCGCGCGAGCAGTACTTC
j_gene: TRBJ1-5; v_gene: TRBV7-2; abundance: .; d_gene: .; CDR3aa: CASSLGQGGQPQHF; CDR3nt: TGTGCCAGCAGCCTTGGGCAGGGAGGTCAGCCCCAGCATTTT
j_gene: TRBJ2-2; v_gene: TRBV5-4; abundance: .; d_gene: TRBD1; CDR3aa: CASSTGQGASNTGELFF; CDR3nt: TGTGCCAGCAGCACCGGACAGGGGGCGTCTAACACCGGGGAGCTGTTTTTT
j_gene: TRBJ2-5; v_gene: TRBV12-5; abundance: .; d_gene: TRBD2; CDR3aa: CASGSDSGGDQFFETQYF; CDR3nt: TGTGCTAGTGGTTCCGATAGCGGGGGGGACCAATTTTTCGAGACCCAGTACTTC
j_gene: TRBJ1-2; v_gene: TRBV7-2; abundance: .; d_gene: .; CDR3aa: CASSTQTGYNGYTF; CDR3nt: TGTGCCAGCAGCACCCAAACAGGGTATAACGGCTACACCTTC
j_gene: TRBJ2-3; v_gene: TRBV25-1; abundance: .; d_gene: TRBD2; CDR3aa: CASTSGAPDTQYF; CDR3nt: TGTGCCAGCACTAGCGGGGCCCCAGATACGCAGTATTTT
j_gene: TRBJ1-2; v_gene: TRBV14; abundance: .; d_gene: .; CDR3aa: CASSIGQLLAPTGYTF; CDR3nt: TGTGCCAGCAGCATCGGACAGTTACTCGCTCCTACTGGCTACACCTTC